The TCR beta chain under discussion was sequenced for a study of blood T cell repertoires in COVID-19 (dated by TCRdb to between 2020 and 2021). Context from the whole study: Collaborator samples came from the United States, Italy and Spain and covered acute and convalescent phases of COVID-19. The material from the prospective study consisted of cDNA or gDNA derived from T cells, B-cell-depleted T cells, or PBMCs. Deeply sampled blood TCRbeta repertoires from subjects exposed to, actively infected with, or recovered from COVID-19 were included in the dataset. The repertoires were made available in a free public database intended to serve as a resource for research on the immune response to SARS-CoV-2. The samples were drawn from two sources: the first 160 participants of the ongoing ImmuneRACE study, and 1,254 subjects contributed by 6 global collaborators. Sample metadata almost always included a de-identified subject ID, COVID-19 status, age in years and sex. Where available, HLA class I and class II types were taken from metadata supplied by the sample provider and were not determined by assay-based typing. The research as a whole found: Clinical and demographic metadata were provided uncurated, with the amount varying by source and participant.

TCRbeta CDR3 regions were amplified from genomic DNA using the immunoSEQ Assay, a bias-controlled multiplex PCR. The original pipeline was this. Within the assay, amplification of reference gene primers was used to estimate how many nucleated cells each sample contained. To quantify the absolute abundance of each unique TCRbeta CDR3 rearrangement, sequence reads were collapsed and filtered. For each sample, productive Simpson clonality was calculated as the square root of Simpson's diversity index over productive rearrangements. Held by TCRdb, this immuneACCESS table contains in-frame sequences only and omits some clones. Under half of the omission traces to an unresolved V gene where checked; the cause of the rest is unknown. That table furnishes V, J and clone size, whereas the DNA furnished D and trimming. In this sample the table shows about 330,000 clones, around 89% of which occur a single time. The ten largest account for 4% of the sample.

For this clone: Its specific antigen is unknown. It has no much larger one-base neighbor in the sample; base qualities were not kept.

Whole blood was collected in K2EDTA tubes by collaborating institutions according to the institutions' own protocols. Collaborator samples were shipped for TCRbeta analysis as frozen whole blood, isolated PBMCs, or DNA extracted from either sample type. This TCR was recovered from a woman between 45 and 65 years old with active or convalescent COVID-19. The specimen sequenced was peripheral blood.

The encoded CDR3 is CASSQLSSGTGSEKLFF. The DNA reads as follows: TGCGCCAGCAGCCAGCTTTCATCCGGGACAGGGAGTGAAAAACTGTTTTTT. This receptor chain uses TRBV4-1 and TRBJ1-4, and 9 bases in between align with TRBD1. V is cut back by 3 bases and J by 7 bases, with 12 bases in the junction unmatched. According to the germline V gene, CDR1 reads MGHRA and CDR2 reads YSYEKL. There are 17 amino acids in the CDR3, from cysteine to phenylalanine inclusive. The retained sequence is limited to the CDR3, 51 bases, with the frame set at the first base.